In its sample, the clone carrying this TCR beta chain was seen a few times. This specimen comes from a study of T-cell reconstitution after alpha-beta-depleted transplantation in children. Per germline, CDR1 SGDLS and CDR2 YYNGEE. V was trimmed by 3 bases and J by 6 bases, leaving 19 bases between them. The CDR3 consists of 15 residues. Preparation of the TCRbeta library used unique molecular identifiers. In TCRdb, the PCR reads were re-called with MiXCR into one record per CDR3 protein. The repertoire consists of roughly 790,000 distinct CDR3 sequences, with about 16% occurring once and the leading ten covering roughly 5%.

The chain combines TRBV9 with TRBJ2-7; D assignment may be TRBD1 or TRBD2 (5 bases each). The sequence was obtained from a male patient under 18 who had a stem cell transplant for acute lymphoblastic leukemia, so the T cells may come from the graft donor. Sequencing used PBMCs, mostly from graft donor cells, obtained 360 days after TCRalphabeta/CD19-depleted stem cell transplant. The CDR3 reads CASSGPGTSMSEQYF. CDR3 DNA: TGTGCCAGCAGCGGACCCGGGACCTCTATGAGCGAGCAGTACTTC.